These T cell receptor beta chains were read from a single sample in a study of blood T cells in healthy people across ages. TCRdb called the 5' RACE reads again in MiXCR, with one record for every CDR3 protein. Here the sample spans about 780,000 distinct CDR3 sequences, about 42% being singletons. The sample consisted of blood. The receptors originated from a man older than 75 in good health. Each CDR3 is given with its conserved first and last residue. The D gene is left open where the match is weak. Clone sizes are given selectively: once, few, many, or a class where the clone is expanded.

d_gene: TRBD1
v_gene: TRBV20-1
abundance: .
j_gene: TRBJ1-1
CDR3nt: TGCAGTGCTAGGGAGACAGGGGGTGACACTGAAGCTTTCTTT
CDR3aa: CSARETGGDTEAFF

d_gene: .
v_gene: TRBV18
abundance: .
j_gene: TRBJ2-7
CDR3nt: TGTGCCAGCTCACCAAGTGCGGTGTACGAGCAGTACTTC
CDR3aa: CASSPSAVYEQYF

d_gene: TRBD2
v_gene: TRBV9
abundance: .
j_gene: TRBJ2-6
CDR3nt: TGTGCCAGCAGCCCGTATCGGGGGGCTGGGGCCAACGTCCTGACTTTC
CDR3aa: CASSPYRGAGANVLTF

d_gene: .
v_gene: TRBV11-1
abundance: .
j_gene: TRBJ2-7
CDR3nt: TGTGCCAGCAGCTTTTTAGGCCGGAACTACGAGCAGTACTTC
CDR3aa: CASSFLGRNYEQYF

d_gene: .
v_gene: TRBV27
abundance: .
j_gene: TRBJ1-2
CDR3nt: TGTGCCAGCAGTTTATCAGGGAGCGGTGGCTACACCTTC
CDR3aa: CASSLSGSGGYTF

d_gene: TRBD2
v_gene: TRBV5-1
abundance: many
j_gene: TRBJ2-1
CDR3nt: TGCGCCAGCAGCCTGACTAGCGGGGGCTACAATGAGCAGTTCTTC
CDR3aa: CASSLTSGGYNEQFF

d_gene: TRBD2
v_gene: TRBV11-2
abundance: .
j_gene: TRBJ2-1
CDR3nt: TGTGCCAGCAGCTTAAGAAGCGGGAGAGGGAATGAGCAGTTCTTC
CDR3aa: CASSLRSGRGNEQFF

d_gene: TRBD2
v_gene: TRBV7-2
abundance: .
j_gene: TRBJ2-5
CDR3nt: TGTGCCAGCAGCTTCAATGCGGGGGGGCTGGAGACCCAGTACTTC
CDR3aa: CASSFNAGGLETQYF

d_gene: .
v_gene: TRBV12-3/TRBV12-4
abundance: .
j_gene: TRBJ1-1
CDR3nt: TGTGCCACCATCGAAGCTTTCTTT
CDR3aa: CATIEAFF

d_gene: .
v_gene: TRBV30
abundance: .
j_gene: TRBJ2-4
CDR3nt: TGTGCCTACGGGACCAGCGGAGCCAAAAACATTCAGTACTTC
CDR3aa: CAYGTSGAKNIQYF

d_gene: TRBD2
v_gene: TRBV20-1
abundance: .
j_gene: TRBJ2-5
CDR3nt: TGCAGTGCTAGGGGACTAGCGCAAAACCCCAGGAATGAGCAGTACTTC
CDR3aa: CSARGLAQNPRNEQYF

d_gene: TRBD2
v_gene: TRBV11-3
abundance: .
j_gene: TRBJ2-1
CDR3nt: TGTGCCAGCAGGCCGTTCCCGGGACTAGCGGGAGGTGATGAGCAGTTCTTC
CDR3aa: CASRPFPGLAGGDEQFF

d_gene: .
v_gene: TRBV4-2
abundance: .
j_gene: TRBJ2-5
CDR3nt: TGTGCCAGCAGCCAAGATGGGGCGGTTGAGCAGTACTTC
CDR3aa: CASSQDGAVEQYF

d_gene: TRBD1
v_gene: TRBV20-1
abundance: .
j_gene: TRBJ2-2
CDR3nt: TGCAGTGCTATGTCCTTTGGACAGGGGGACACCGGGGAGCTGTTTTTT
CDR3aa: CSAMSFGQGDTGELFF

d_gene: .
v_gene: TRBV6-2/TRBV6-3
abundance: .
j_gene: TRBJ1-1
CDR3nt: TGTGCCAGCATGTTATCAGGGTGGGAAACTGAAGCTTTCTTT
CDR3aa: CASMLSGWETEAFF

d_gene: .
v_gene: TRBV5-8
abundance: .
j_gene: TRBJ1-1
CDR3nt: TGTGCCAGCAGGGTGCGACTAATGGGAGTGAACACTGAAGCTTTCTTT
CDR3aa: CASRVRLMGVNTEAFF

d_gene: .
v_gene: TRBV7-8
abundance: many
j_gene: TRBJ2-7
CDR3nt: TGTGCCAGCAGCTTAGGAAGACCTGAGGACGAGCAGTACTTC
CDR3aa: CASSLGRPEDEQYF

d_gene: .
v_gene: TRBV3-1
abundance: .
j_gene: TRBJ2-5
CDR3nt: TGTGCCAGCAGCCGAGATCAGGCAGGGGAGACCCAGTACTTC
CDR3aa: CASSRDQAGETQYF

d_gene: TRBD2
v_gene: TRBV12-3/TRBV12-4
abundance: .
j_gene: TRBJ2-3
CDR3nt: TGTGCCACCGCCACGACTAGCGGGAGGTGGATAGGTACGCAGTATTTT
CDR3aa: CATATTSGRWIGTQYF

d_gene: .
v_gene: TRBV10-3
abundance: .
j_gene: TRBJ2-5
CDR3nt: TGTGCCATCAGTGAGAGGCAGGAGCAAGAGACCCAGTACTTC
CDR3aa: CAISERQEQETQYF

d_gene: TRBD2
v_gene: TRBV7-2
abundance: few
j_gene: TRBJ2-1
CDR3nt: TGTGCCAGCAGGCAGAAACTAGCGGGAGTCGGAGAGCAGTTCTTC
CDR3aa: CASRQKLAGVGEQFF

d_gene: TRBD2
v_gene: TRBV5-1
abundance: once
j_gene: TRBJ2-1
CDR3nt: TGCGCCAGCAGCTTGTACAGCGGGATCACAAATGAGCAGTTCTTC
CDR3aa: CASSLYSGITNEQFF